This TCR beta chain stems from a study of glioma-infiltrating T cells after dendritic cell vaccination. Study background: Treatment, given 2003 to 2012, was autologous tumor lysate-pulsed dendritic cell vaccination.

Time point of the sample: after dendritic cell vaccination, including at tumor progression/relapse. TCRdb's table, derived via immunoSEQ multiplex PCR, lists solely in-frame clones and lacks some. This sample has 75,000 to 95,000 clones, with 75% to 85% found just once. V lost 8 bases, J lost 7 bases, and 13 bases stayed unmatched. Germline CDR1 reads MNHNS; CDR2 reads SASEGT. The CDR3 spans 15 residues. The chain combines TRBV6-1 with TRBJ2-1; the match to TRBD1 covers 8 bases. The sequence was obtained from a human donor with glioblastoma. The material sequenced was blood, taken after dendritic cell vaccination. CDR3 bases: TGTGCCAGCGTGCTCCGGGACAGGTCCGTAAATGAGCAGTTCTTC. Translated: CASVLRDRSVNEQFF.